Listed below are T cell receptor beta chains from one sample, sequenced in a study of blood T cells in healthy people across ages. TCRdb reprocessed the 5' RACE reads with MiXCR, giving one entry per CDR3 protein. The sample holds about 500,000 distinct CDR3 sequences, more than 20% seen once. These sequences were also reported in another study, on T cells of mothers and their children.

The material sequenced was blood. These receptors came from a boy aged 5-17 years in good health. Both conserved end residues are part of each CDR3. D genes are given only for firm matches. Where a row states a size, it is once, few, many or the class of an expanded clone; other rows omit it.

D	V	J	size	DNA	CDR3
.	TRBV12-3/TRBV12-4	TRBJ1-4	.	TGTGCCAGCAGTTTAGGCGCCCGGTCCGGGGCAGAGAATGAAAAACTGTTTTTT	CASSLGARSGAENEKLFF
TRBD1	TRBV28	TRBJ2-7	.	TGTGCCAGCAGCAGTCGTGGGACAGGGGGCTACGAGCAGTACTTC	CASSSRGTGGYEQYF
TRBD2	TRBV20-1	TRBJ2-3	.	TGCAGTGCTAGAGTTATGGGACTAGCGGGAGCGGGCCCATCAGATACGCAGTATTTT	CSARVMGLAGAGPSDTQYF
.	TRBV5-1	TRBJ1-2	few	TGCGCCAGCAGCTCTTTGGGGGTGTCTAACTATGGCTACACCTTC	CASSSLGVSNYGYTF
TRBD1	TRBV6-4	TRBJ2-5	.	TGTGCCAGCAGTCAGACAGGGGGCTACGGAGAGACCCAGTACTTC	CASSQTGGYGETQYF
TRBD2	TRBV12-3/TRBV12-4	TRBJ2-3	once	TGTGCCATCGGCAGCGGGGGTACAGATACGCAGTATTTT	CAIGSGGTDTQYF
.	TRBV28	TRBJ1-4	many	TGTGCCAGCAGTTCGCTCACAGGGATCGGCGCTGAAAAACTGTTTTTT	CASSSLTGIGAEKLFF
.	TRBV5-4	TRBJ1-1	.	TGTGCCAGCAGCCCCACCGCGGGGCTCGGGGGAAACACTGAAGCTTTCTTT	CASSPTAGLGGNTEAFF
.	TRBV5-1	TRBJ2-1	.	TGCGCCAGCAGGCAGCCTGGCAATGAGCAGTTCTTC	CASRQPGNEQFF
.	TRBV14	TRBJ1-2	.	TGTGCCAGCAGCCTTTGGTCCCTGGGAGGCTACACCTTC	CASSLWSLGGYTF
.	TRBV4-3	TRBJ2-2	.	TGCGCCAGCAGTCCCGGACAGCCAATCGGGGAGCTGTTTTTT	CASSPGQPIGELFF
TRBD1	TRBV3-1	TRBJ1-6	few	TGTGCCAGCAGCCCCCAGATGCCGGGACAGGAGAATTCACCCCTCCACTTT	CASSPQMPGQENSPLHF
.	TRBV6-2/TRBV6-3	TRBJ2-1	medium-sized	TGTGCCAGCAGTTACTCGATAGAGGGCTATGAGCAGTTCTTC	CASSYSIEGYEQFF
TRBD2	TRBV20-1	TRBJ2-4	few	TGCAGTGCTAGAGCTCTTCTCGGGAGGGACCAAAACATTCAGTACTTC	CSARALLGRDQNIQYF
.	TRBV9	TRBJ1-2	few	TGTGCCAGCAGCGTAGCACAGCCCGGCGGTGGCTACACCTTC	CASSVAQPGGGYTF
.	TRBV3-1	TRBJ2-7	.	TGTGCTAGCAGCCTGCACCTGCTCTCCTACGAGCACTACTTC	CASSLHLLSYEHYF
.	TRBV10-3	TRBJ2-2	.	TGTGCCATCAGCCCGAACCCAACCGGGGAGCTGTTTTTT	CAISPNPTGELFF
.	TRBV15	TRBJ1-4	.	TGTGCCACCAGCAGGGACCGGGGAACTAATGAAAAACTGTTTTTT	CATSRDRGTNEKLFF
.	TRBV6-1	TRBJ1-1	few	TGTGCCAGCAGTGGGACAGCTCACACTGAAGCTTTCTTT	CASSGTAHTEAFF
.	TRBV9	TRBJ2-6	few	TGTGCCAGCAGCGTAGTTATGATGGGATCGGCCTCTGGGGCCAACGTCCTGACTTTC	CASSVVMMGSASGANVLTF
.	TRBV20-1	TRBJ2-3	.	TGCAGTGCTAGAGTCAGGGGAACAGATACGCAGTATTTT	CSARVRGTDTQYF
.	TRBV4-3	TRBJ2-5	.	TGCGCCAGCAGCCAAGATCAACCGGGGGTGGGAGAGACCCAGTACTTC	CASSQDQPGVGETQYF